The rows below give T cell receptor beta chains drawn from one sample of a study of T cell repertoires and HLA-DP antigens. No antigens are known for them. This table comes from immunoSEQ multiplex PCR, and its TCRdb copy is limited to in-frame clones, with some not included. Of fewer than 75,000 clones detected, 80% appear once; the ten largest clones hold roughly 1.4%. The sequenced sample consisted of CD4+ T cells from PBMCs. These receptors were obtained from a man between 60 and 70 years old in good health and CMV-seronegative. CDR3s include the opening cysteine and the closing phenylalanine or tryptophan. Fields, in order: V gene, D gene, J gene, CDR3 length, clone size, CDR3 DNA, CDR3 protein. D genes are given only for firm matches. Part of the rows lack a size; the others show once, few, many or a class for expanded clones.

TRBV5-4	-	TRBJ2-5	16	-	TGTGCCAGCAGGGTCTTGCTAGGGGGAAGGGCAGAGACCCAGTACTTC	CASRVLLGGRAETQYF
TRBV10-1	-	TRBJ1-5	13	-	TGCGCCAGCAGTGGGGACCTACGACAGCCCCAGCATTTT	CASSGDLRQPQHF
TRBV19	TRBD1	TRBJ2-5	17	few	TGTGCCAGTAGTATTGAGGCAGGGGGCCTCCTCCAAGAGACCCAGTACTTC	CASSIEAGGLLQETQYF
TRBV28	-	TRBJ2-7	13	-	TGTGCCAGCAGCCGTGGGTCCTCCTACGAGCAGTACTTC	CASSRGSSYEQYF
TRBV15	TRBD1	TRBJ2-5	17	-	TGTGCCACCAGCAGACCCAACGCCGGGACAGACCAAGAGACCCAGTACTTC	CATSRPNAGTDQETQYF
TRBV19	TRBD2	TRBJ2-2	16	-	TGTGCCAGTAGTCCTGGACTAGCGGCGAACACCGGGGAGCTGTTTTTT	CASSPGLAANTGELFF
TRBV4-3	TRBD2	TRBJ2-5	18	-	TGCGCCAGCAGCCAAGCCCCGGGACTAGCGGGTATCGGGGAGACCCAGTACTTC	CASSQAPGLAGIGETQYF
TRBV6-5	TRBD2	TRBJ2-1	15	-	TGTGCCAGCGCCTATTCGGGGGGGCTAAACAATGAGCAGTTCTTC	CASAYSGGLNNEQFF
TRBV7-9	TRBD2	TRBJ2-5	16	-	TGTGCCAGCAGCTTAGTGGCTAGCGGGAGTCGAGAGACCCAGTACTTC	CASSLVASGSRETQYF
TRBV6-5	-	TRBJ1-1	13	-	TGTGCCAGCAGTTCAGCCGCGGGGATGGAAGCTTTCTTT	CASSSAAGMEAFF
TRBV19	-	TRBJ2-5	15	once	TGTGCCAGTAGCCACAGGGAGTTCGACCAAGAGACCCAGTACTTC	CASSHREFDQETQYF
TRBV7-2	TRBD1	TRBJ1-4	14	-	TGTGCCAGCAGCCCGGACAGGAGGAAGGAAAAACTGTTTTTT	CASSPDRRKEKLFF
TRBV19	TRBD2	TRBJ2-1	15	-	TGTGCCAGTAGTATCACGTGGGAGGGCTACAATGAGCAGTTCTTC	CASSITWEGYNEQFF
TRBV28	-	TRBJ2-7	10	-	TGTGCCAGCAGTTTAAACGAGCAGTACTTC	CASSLNEQYF
TRBV30	-	TRBJ2-2	13	-	TGTGCCTGGAGTTCCGGGTACACCGGGGAGCTGTTTTTT	CAWSSGYTGELFF
TRBV30	-	TRBJ1-1	12	few	TGTGCCTGGTCGGTGGGGAACACTGAAGCTTTCTTT	CAWSVGNTEAFF
TRBV6-6	TRBD1	TRBJ1-3	16	-	TGTGCCAGCAGTCCAGGGGGAATGGGCTCTGGAAACACCATATATTTT	CASSPGGMGSGNTIYF
TRBV29-1	-	TRBJ2-2	15	-	TGCAGCGTTGACGTAGGGTCGGTGAACACCGGGGAGCTGTTTTTT	CSVDVGSVNTGELFF
TRBV7-9	-	TRBJ2-4	14	-	TGTGCCAGCAGCTTCGGAGCCGCCAAAAACATTCAGTACTTC	CASSFGAAKNIQYF
TRBV5-6	-	TRBJ1-4	17	-	TGTGCCAGCAGCTTGGACATCCGGGGATCGAAGGGAGAAAAACTGTTTTTT	CASSLDIRGSKGEKLFF
TRBV6-4	-	TRBJ2-3	13	-	TGTGCCAGCAGTAATACAGGGACAGATACGCAGTATTTT	CASSNTGTDTQYF
TRBV7-2	-	TRBJ2-3	15	-	TGTGCCAGCAGCTTTAGCGGAAGCGGCACAGATACGCAGTATTTT	CASSFSGSGTDTQYF
TRBV15	TRBD2	TRBJ2-5	17	-	TGTGCCACCAGCAGGGCGTCTAGCGGTGGATTCAAAGAGACCCAGTACTTC	CATSRASSGGFKETQYF
TRBV4-3	TRBD2	TRBJ2-3	16	-	TGCGCCAGCAGCCAAGGAGGGACCGCGGGGGCAGATACGCAGTATTTT	CASSQGGTAGADTQYF
TRBV5-4	TRBD1	TRBJ2-7	17	-	TGTGCCAGCAGCACCGGGACAGCCTTACCGAGCTCCTACGAGCAGTACTTC	CASSTGTALPSSYEQYF
TRBV4-1	-	TRBJ2-2	15	-	TGCGCCAGCAGCCAATTGGTAGGGAACACCGGGGAGCTGTTTTTT	CASSQLVGNTGELFF
TRBV7-2	TRBD2	TRBJ2-1	13	-	TGTGCCAGCAGCGGCCAATGGGGGGGGACTCTGTTCTTC	CASSGQWGGTLFF
TRBV19	-	TRBJ2-5	16	-	TGTGCCAGTAGTCCCCGGAGCAGGGGGGGTTCGGAGACCCAGTACTTC	CASSPRSRGGSETQYF
TRBV28	-	TRBJ1-2	14	-	TGTGCCAGCAGTTTATACACAGGGAGATATGGCTACACCTTC	CASSLYTGRYGYTF
TRBV5-1	TRBD2	TRBJ2-5	15	-	TGCGCCAGCAGCTTGGATGGGCTAGCGGAAGAGACCCAGTACTTC	CASSLDGLAEETQYF
TRBV7-6	-	TRBJ2-5	15	-	TGTGCCAGCAGCTTACTCGGGGAACCCCTGGAGACCCAGTACTTC	CASSLLGEPLETQYF
TRBV30	-	TRBJ1-2	13	-	TGTGCCTGGAGTGTTGGGACTTCCTATGGCTACACCTTC	CAWSVGTSYGYTF
TRBV2	-	TRBJ1-2	14	-	TGTGCCAGCAGTGACTTACAGGCCCTCCGGGGCTACACCTTC	CASSDLQALRGYTF
TRBV11-2	-	TRBJ1-5	14	-	TGTGCCAGCAGCACCTCAGGGCTGGGTCAGCCCCAGCATTTT	CASSTSGLGQPQHF
TRBV10-3	-	TRBJ2-7	14	-	TGTGCCATCAGTGAGGGGGCTAGTCTCCACGAGCAGTACTTC	CAISEGASLHEQYF
TRBV7-8	TRBD1	TRBJ1-5	16	-	TGTGCCAGCAGCTTACACAGGGGGCGAAGCAATCAGCCCCAGCATTTT	CASSLHRGRSNQPQHF
TRBV2	TRBD1	TRBJ2-2	15	few	TGTGCCAGCAGTCCCACTACAGGGGGGAGCGGGGAGCTGTTTTTT	CASSPTTGGSGELFF
TRBV4-3	-	TRBJ2-7	14	-	TGCGCCAGCAGCCAAGAGGTCAGGTCCTACGAGCAGTACTTC	CASSQEVRSYEQYF
TRBV28	-	TRBJ2-1	13	-	TGTGCCAGCAGTTCGGGCAGGGAGAGGGGAACGTTCTTC	CASSSGRERGTFF
TRBV19	-	TRBJ1-2	13	-	TGTGCCAGTAGTCGCAGGGGTGACTATGGCTACACCTTC	CASSRRGDYGYTF
TRBV4-3	-	TRBJ2-1	18	-	TGCGCCAGCAGCCAAGAGCTACAGGGCTTCAGCTCCTACAATGAGCAGTTCTTC	CASSQELQGFSSYNEQFF